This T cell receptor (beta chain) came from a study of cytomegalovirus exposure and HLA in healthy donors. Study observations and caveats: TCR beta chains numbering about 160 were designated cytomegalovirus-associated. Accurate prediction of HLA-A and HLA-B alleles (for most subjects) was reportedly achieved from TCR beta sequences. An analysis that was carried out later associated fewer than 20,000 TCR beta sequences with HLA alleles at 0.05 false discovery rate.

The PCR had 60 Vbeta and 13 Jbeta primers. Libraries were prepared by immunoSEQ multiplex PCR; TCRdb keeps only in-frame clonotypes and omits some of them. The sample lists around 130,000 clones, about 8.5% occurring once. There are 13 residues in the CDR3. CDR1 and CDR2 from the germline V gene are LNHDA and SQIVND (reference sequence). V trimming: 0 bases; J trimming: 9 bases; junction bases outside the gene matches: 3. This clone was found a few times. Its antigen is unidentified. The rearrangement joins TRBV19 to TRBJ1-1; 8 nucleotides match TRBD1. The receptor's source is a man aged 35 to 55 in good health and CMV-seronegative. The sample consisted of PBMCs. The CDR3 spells CASSIEGRGQAFF. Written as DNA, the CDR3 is TGTGCCAGTAGTATAGAGGGCAGGGGGCAAGCTTTCTTT.